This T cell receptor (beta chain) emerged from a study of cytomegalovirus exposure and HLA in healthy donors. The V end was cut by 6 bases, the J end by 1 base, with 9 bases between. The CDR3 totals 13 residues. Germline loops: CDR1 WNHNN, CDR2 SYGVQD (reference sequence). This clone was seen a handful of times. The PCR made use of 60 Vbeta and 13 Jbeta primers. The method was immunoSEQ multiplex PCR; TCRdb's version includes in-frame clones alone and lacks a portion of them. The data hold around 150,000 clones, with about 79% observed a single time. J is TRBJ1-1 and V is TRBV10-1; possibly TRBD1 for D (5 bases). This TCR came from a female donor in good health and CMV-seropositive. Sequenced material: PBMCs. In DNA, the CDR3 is TGCGCCAGCAGCCAACAGGAGAACACTGAAGCTTTCTTT. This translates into CASSQQENTEAFF.